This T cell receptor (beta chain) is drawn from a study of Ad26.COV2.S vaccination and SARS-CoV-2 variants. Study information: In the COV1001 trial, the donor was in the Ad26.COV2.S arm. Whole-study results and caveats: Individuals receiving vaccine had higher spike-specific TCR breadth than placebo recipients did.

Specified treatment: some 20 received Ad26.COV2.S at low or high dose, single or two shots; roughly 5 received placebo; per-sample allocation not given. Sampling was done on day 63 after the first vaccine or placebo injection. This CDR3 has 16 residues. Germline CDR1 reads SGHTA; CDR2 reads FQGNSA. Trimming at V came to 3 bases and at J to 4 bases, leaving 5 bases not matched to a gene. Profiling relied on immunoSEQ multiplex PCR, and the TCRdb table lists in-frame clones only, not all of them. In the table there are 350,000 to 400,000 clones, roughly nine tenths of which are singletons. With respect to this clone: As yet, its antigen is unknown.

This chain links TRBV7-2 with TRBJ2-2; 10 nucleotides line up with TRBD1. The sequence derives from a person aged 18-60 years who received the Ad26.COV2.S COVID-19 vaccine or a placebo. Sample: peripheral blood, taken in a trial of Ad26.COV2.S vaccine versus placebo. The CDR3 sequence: CASSLGTGVGTGELFF. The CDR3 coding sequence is TGTGCCAGCAGCTTGGGGACAGGGGTGGGCACCGGGGAGCTGTTTTTT.